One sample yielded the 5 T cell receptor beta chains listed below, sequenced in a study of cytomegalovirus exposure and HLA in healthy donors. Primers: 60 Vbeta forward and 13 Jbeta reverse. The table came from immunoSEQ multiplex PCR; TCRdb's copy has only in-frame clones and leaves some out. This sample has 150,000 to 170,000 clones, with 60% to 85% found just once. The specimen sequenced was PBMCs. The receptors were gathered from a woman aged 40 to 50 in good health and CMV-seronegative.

This CDR3 reads CASSPRTGNWPEAFF. CDR3 sequence (DNA): TGTGCCAGCTCTCCACGCACAGGGAACTGGCCTGAAGCTTTCTTT. The rearrangement links TRBV6-1 to TRBJ1-1; D is perhaps TRBD1 (6 bases). This CDR3 is 15 amino acids long. Germline V gene sequence: CDR1 MNHNS, CDR2 SASEGT. Trimming cost V 8 bases and J 6 bases, with 22 bases left between them.

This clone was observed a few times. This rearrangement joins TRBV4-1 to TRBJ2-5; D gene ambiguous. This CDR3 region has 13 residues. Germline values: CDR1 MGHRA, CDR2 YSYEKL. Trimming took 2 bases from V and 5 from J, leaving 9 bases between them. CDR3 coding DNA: TGCGCCAGCAGCCAACTGCCCGGGGAGACCCAGTACTTC. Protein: CASSQLPGETQYF.

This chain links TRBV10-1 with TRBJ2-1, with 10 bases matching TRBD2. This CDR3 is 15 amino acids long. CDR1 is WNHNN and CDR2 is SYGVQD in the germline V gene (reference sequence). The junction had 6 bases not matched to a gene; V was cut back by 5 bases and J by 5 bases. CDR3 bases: TGCGCCAGCAGTAAGCGGGAGGGGGGTAACAATGAGCAGTTCTTC. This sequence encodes CASSKREGGNNEQFF.

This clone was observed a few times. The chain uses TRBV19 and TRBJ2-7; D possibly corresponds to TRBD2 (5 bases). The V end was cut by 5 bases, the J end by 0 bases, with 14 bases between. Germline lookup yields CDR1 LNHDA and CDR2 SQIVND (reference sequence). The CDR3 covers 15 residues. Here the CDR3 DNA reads TGTGCCAGTAGTGCTATCATAGCGCCCTCCTACGAGCAGTACTTC. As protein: CASSAIIAPSYEQYF.

The CDR3 bases are TGTGCCAGCAGCCTCAGGCAGTCCTATGGCTACACCTTC. It codes for CASSLRQSYGYTF. The chain combines TRBV28 with TRBJ1-2; D gene unclear. The CDR3 consists of 13 residues. In germline, CDR1 is MDHEN, CDR2 SYDVKM. The V end was cut by 6 bases, the J end by 4 bases, with 12 bases between.